Following are 18 T cell receptor beta chains from one sample sequenced in a study of vaccination and CD4 T cells after COVID-19. Noted treatment: roughly 10-day PBMC culture with coronavirus spike peptide pools or control peptides (ViraFEST assay). CD4+ T cells that came from the unexposed donor were collected before the COVID-19 pandemic (2011-2018). No cognate antigen is known for these TCRs. Once obtained from cultured CD4+ T cells, the DNA was sequenced using the Oncomine TCR Beta short-read assay. Cultured CD4+ T cells were the source of extracted genomic DNA. TCRdb reprocessed the PCR reads via MiXCR and lists one record per CDR3 protein. The sample lists about 9,500 distinct CDR3 sequences, about 36% occurring once. Sequenced sample: CD4+ T cells from blood, cultured in vitro. These receptors all stem from a human donor in good health.

The chain carries TRBV27 and TRBJ2-6; no firm D call. V was pared by 6 bases and J by 0 bases, with 12 bases between. The germline gives CDR1 MNHEY, CDR2 SMNVEV (reference sequence). The CDR3 is 16 residues long. Written as DNA, the CDR3 is TGTGCCAGCAGCTATGACCCAGGCTCTGGGGCCAACGTCCTGACTTTC. It encodes CASSYDPGSGANVLTF. The full variable domain, in which reference TRBV27 and TRBJ2-6 provide the parts outside the CDR3, is EAQVTQNPRYLITVTGKKLTVTCSQNMNHEYMSWYRQDPGLGLRQIYYSMNVEVTDKGDVPEGYKVSRKEKRNFPLILESPSPNQTSLYFCASSYDPGSGANVLTFGAGSRLTVL.

This clonotype was counted a few times. The J gene is TRBJ2-7, the V gene TRBV28; TRBD1 matches 9 bases. Per the germline V gene, CDR1 is MDHEN and CDR2 is SYDVKM. The CDR3 loop spans 14 amino acids. Trimming removed 5 bases from V and 5 bases from J; junction bases left unmatched: 7. The CDR3 loop is CASSPQGARNEQYF. CDR3 coding DNA: TGTGCCAGCAGTCCACAGGGGGCGAGGAACGAGCAGTACTTC.

V usage is TRBV27 and J usage is TRBJ2-7; 13 nucleotides line up with TRBD2. The CDR3 loop spans 13 amino acids. V trimming: 7 bases; J trimming: 6 bases; junction bases outside the gene matches: 3. Germline values: CDR1 MNHEY, CDR2 SMNVEV (reference sequence). The CDR3 is CASKTSGRGEQYF. CDR3 in DNA: TGTGCCAGCAAAACTAGCGGGAGGGGCGAGCAGTACTTC.

The V gene is TRBV6-5, the J gene TRBJ2-1; 12 nucleotides match TRBD2. The CDR3 length is 16 residues. The germline CDR1 and CDR2 sequences are MNHEY and SVGAGI. Trimming removed 6 bases from V and 4 bases from J; junction bases left unmatched: 7. CDR3 residues: CASSYGLAGLYNEQFF. In DNA, the CDR3 is TGTGCCAGCAGCTACGGACTAGCGGGACTATACAATGAGCAGTTCTTC.

The sample holds a few counts of this clonotype. The chain couples TRBV6-1 to TRBJ1-6, with D maybe TRBD1 (5 bases). The CDR3 is made up of 14 amino acids. Germline CDR1 and CDR2: MNHNS and SASEGT. The V end was cut by 10 bases, the J end by 14 bases, with 24 bases between. The chain's CDR3 is CATGSGLQRFTLHF. CDR3 bases: TGTGCCACTGGATCGGGGCTTCAGAGATTCACCCTCCACTTT.

The V call is TRBV27, the J call TRBJ2-6; D unclear. Germline CDR1 is MNHEY and CDR2 is SMNVEV (reference sequence). V shed 7 bases and J shed 0 bases, with 13 bases lying between them. The CDR3 is made up of 16 amino acids. The CDR3 DNA reads as TGTGCCAGCACTTCCCCGGCCATCTCTGGGGCCAACGTCCTGACTTTC. As protein: CASTSPAISGANVLTF.

The V gene is TRBV19, the J gene TRBJ1-1; weak D call: TRBD1 (5 bases). This CDR3 is built from 12 residues. Germline V CDR1 and CDR2: LNHDA, SQIVND (reference sequence). V dropped 6 bases and J dropped 5 bases, with 10 bases sitting between them. The CDR3 sequence is CASRRGRTEAFF. The CDR3, as DNA: TGTGCCAGTAGGAGGGGCCGGACTGAAGCTTTCTTT. Variable domain in full (rest from reference TRBV19 and TRBJ1-1): DGGITQSPKYLFRKEGQNVTLSCEQNLNHDAMYWYRQDPGQGLRLIYYSQIVNDFQKGDIAEGYSVSREKKESFPLTVTSAQKNPTAFYLCASRRGRTEAFFGQGTRLTVV.

The J gene is TRBJ2-7, the V gene TRBV6-4, with 8 bases that match TRBD1. V lost 9 bases and J lost 3; bases outside the gene matches: 10. The length of the CDR3 is 14 residues. The germline gives CDR1 MRHNA, CDR2 SNTAGT. The CDR3 reads CARDLDRGGYEQYF. CDR3 DNA sequence: TGTGCCAGAGACTTAGACAGGGGAGGCTACGAGCAGTACTTC.

The chain joins TRBV7-2 to TRBJ2-1; TRBD1 matches 8 bases. V shed 5 bases and J 7 bases; nucleotides not matched to a gene: 7. CDR1 is SGHTA and CDR2 is FQGNSA in the germline V gene. This CDR3 contains 14 residues. For the CDR3, the DNA is TGTGCCAGCAGCCAGGGGGCTGTTTATAATGAGCAGTTCTTC. It yields the protein CASSQGAVYNEQFF.

This clonotype was found a few times. This chain joins TRBV4-3 and TRBJ2-2; weak D call: TRBD2 (6 bases). CDR1 is LGHNA and CDR2 is YSLEER in the germline V gene. There are 14 residues in the CDR3. The V end lost 6 bases, the J end lost 3 bases, and 11 bases lay between the germline ends. CDR3 DNA: TGCGCCAGCAGTGGAGGGGCTCACACCGGGGAGCTGTTTTTT. Protein sequence: CASSGGAHTGELFF.

V and J are TRBV5-4 and TRBJ2-5; 9 bases agree with TRBD1. V shed 7 bases, J shed 2 bases, and the junction held 6 bases outside the gene matches. CDR1 is SGHNT, CDR2 YYREEE, per germline (reference sequence). This CDR3 region has 14 residues. CDR3 nucleotides: TGTGCCAGCCGCCGGGACAGGGTACAAGAGACCCAGTACTTC. This encodes CASRRDRVQETQYF.

The rearrangement links TRBV12-3 or TRBV12-4 to TRBJ1-1, with 8 bases aligning to TRBD1. Trimming cost V 1 base and J 0 bases; bases outside gene matches: 1. The CDR3 spans 15 residues. The CDR3 region has the DNA TGTGCCAGCAGTTTAGAGACAGGGGTGAACACTGAAGCTTTCTTT. This encodes CASSLETGVNTEAFF.

This clonotype occurred a few times. The chain carries TRBV7-2 and TRBJ2-5, with 11 bases identical to TRBD2. The CDR3 consists of 16 residues. V lost 5 bases, J lost 5 bases, and 10 bases stayed unmatched. Germline V gene sequence: CDR1 SGHTA, CDR2 FQGNSA. CDR3 bases: TGTGCCAGCAGCCCAGGACTAGCGGGCACTCGGGAGACCCAGTACTTC. It encodes CASSPGLAGTRETQYF. The full variable domain, completed using reference TRBV7-2 and TRBJ2-5, is GAGVSQSPSNKVTEKGKDVELRCDPISGHTALYWYRQSLGQGLEFLIYFQGNSAPDKSGLPSDRFSAERTGGSVSTLTIQRTQQEDSAVYLCASSPGLAGTRETQYFGPGTRLLVL.

The J gene is TRBJ2-5, the V gene TRBV2; 8 bases are a match to TRBD2. The CDR3 is 16 amino acids. V lost 6 bases to trimming and J lost 1 base; unmatched junction nucleotides: 10. Germline loops: CDR1 SNHLY, CDR2 FYNNEI. The CDR3 nucleotides are TGTGCCAGCAGAGAAATGACTAGCGCTATCCAAGAGACCCAGTACTTC. Its translation is CASREMTSAIQETQYF. Full variable domain (missing parts from reference TRBV2 and TRBJ2-5): EPEVTQTPSHQVTQMGQEVILRCVPISNHLYFYWYRQILGQKVEFLVSFYNNEISEKSEIFDDQFSVERPDGSNFTLKIRSTKLEDSAMYFCASREMTSAIQETQYFGPGTRLLVL.

The chain joins TRBV7-2 to TRBJ2-3; possibly TRBD1 for D (6 bases). This CDR3 is 16 amino acids long. The V gene lost 3 bases and the J gene lost 6 bases, with 19 bases spanning the gap. Germline values: CDR1 SGHTA, CDR2 FQGNSA. CDR3 amino acids: CASSFRRDTGRDTQYF. In DNA, the CDR3 is TGTGCCAGCAGCTTCCGCCGGGACACGGGTCGGGATACGCAGTATTTT.

The gene calls are TRBV20-1 and TRBJ2-3; TRBD2 matches at 12 bases. The CDR3 has 16 residues. CDR1 is DFQATT, CDR2 SNEGSKA, per germline (reference sequence). Trimming at V came to 2 bases and at J to 2 bases, leaving 5 bases not matched to a gene. The CDR3 bases are TGCAGTGCTAGATCCGGACTAGCGGGATACACAGATACGCAGTATTTT. It translates to CSARSGLAGYTDTQYF.

On this clonotype: A much larger clone lies one base from this, so it may be a read error. This sequence joins TRBV11-3 and TRBJ2-5; D possibly corresponds to TRBD1 (5 bases). CDR1 and CDR2 (germline): SGHNT, YENEEA. The length of the CDR3 is 13 residues. CDR3 bases: TGTGCCAGCAGCTTCAGGGCCCAAGAGGCCCAGTACTTC. This translates into CASSFRAQEAQYF. The variable domain in full, completed from reference TRBV11-3 and TRBJ2-5, reads EAGVVQSPRYKIIEKKQPVAFWCNPISGHNTLYWYLQNLGQGPELLIRYENEEAVDDSQLPKDRFSAERLKGVDSTLKIQPAELGDSAVYLCASSFRAQEAQYFGPGTRLLVL.

The chain links TRBV7-9 to TRBJ2-7; the match to TRBD1 covers 8 bases. This CDR3 is 13 amino acids long. CDR1 and CDR2 from the germline V gene are SEHNR and FQNEAQ (reference sequence). The V segment lost 2 bases and the J segment 7 bases; nucleotides outside the gene matches: 4. The CDR3 loop is CASSLQGATEQYF. The CDR3 coding sequence is TGTGCCAGCAGCTTACAGGGGGCGACGGAGCAGTACTTC.